The 26 T cell receptor beta chains below come from one sample, sequenced in a study of T cells in Graves' hyperthyroidism and ophthalmopathy. Amplification of TCR beta CDR3 regions was performed using RNA transcripts as template. HTBI primers drove first-round RT-PCR of the TCR CDR3. TCRdb passed the multiplex PCR reads through MiXCR, listing each CDR3 protein once. The data contain 340,000 or so distinct CDR3 sequences, around 16% of them singletons. Sequencing input: blood. The source of these receptors is a man younger than 40 with Graves' hyperthyroidism.

This clonotype came up many times. The V and J genes are TRBV10-3 and TRBJ2-7; D is unclear. V was shortened by 2 bases and J by 5 bases, with 7 bases between the two germline ends. The CDR3 loop spans 12 amino acids. Germline-derived CDR1 and CDR2 are ENHRY and SYGVKD. CDR3 sequence (DNA): TGTGCCATCAGTGAGAAAGTAGACGAGCAGTACTTC. Amino acids: CAISEKVDEQYF.

This clonotype was seen ten or more times. The chain couples TRBV5-1 to TRBJ2-7; D may be TRBD2 (6 bases). This CDR3 comprises 18 residues. Per the germline V gene, CDR1 is SGHRS and CDR2 is YFSETQ. V was shortened by 1 base and J by 5 bases, with 25 bases between the two germline ends. As DNA, the CDR3 is TGCGCCAGCAGCTTGAAGCGGGCCCCGGGCCCCATTCGCCACGAGCAGTACTTC. Its protein is CASSLKRAPGPIRHEQYF.

This clonotype was detected ten times or more. The rearrangement uses TRBV5-1 and TRBJ1-2; 8 bases align to TRBD1. The CDR3 consists of 13 residues. Germline CDR1 is SGHRS and CDR2 is YFSETQ. V shed 4 bases and J 3 bases; nucleotides not matched to a gene: 2. The DNA of the CDR3 is TGCGCCAGCAGCATGACAGGGGACTATGGCTACACCTTC. It is translated as CASSMTGDYGYTF.

The CDR3 nucleotides are TGTGCCAGTAGCTCCCCATTGGGTTCCTACAATGAGCAGTTCTTC. This encodes CASSSPLGSYNEQFF. The chain is built from TRBV19 and TRBJ2-1; D unresolved. Germline CDR1 LNHDA, CDR2 SQIVND (reference sequence). Trimming stripped 6 bases from V and 1 base from J, with 13 bases between. CDR3 size: 15 residues.

Worth noting for this clonotype: This clone may be a read error of a much larger clone one base away. The chain is built from TRBV7-2 and TRBJ2-7, with 7 nucleotides matching TRBD1. From germline, CDR1 is SGHTA and CDR2 FQGNSA. The CDR3 has 14 residues. CDR3 DNA: TGTGCCAGCATCTTATTAAACAGGGGCTACGAGCAGTACTTC. Protein sequence: CASILLNRGYEQYF.

This clonotype was detected many times. CDR3 sequence: CASSLTGGDEQFF. CDR3 sequence (DNA): TGCGCCAGCAGCCTAACGGGGGGCGATGAGCAGTTCTTC. The J gene is TRBJ2-1, the V gene TRBV5-1; weak D call: TRBD2 (7 bases). Trimming pared 4 bases from V and 8 bases from J, leaving 13 bases between. The V gene's germline CDR1 is SGHRS and CDR2 YFSETQ. The CDR3 has 13 residues.

This clonotype has ten or more counts. The chain couples TRBV10-3 to TRBJ1-1; a weak D match, TRBD1 (6 bases). V was clipped by 3 bases and J by 6 bases, with 8 bases between them. The CDR3 covers 12 residues. CDR1 and CDR2 from the germline V gene are ENHRY and SYGVKD. CDR3 coding DNA: TGTGCCATCAGTGATCAGGGGCCTGAAGCTTTCTTT. Amino acids: CAISDQGPEAFF.

The chain recombines TRBV6-2 or TRBV6-3 with TRBJ1-5, with 8 nucleotides matching TRBD1. After removal of 10 bases from V and 4 bases from J, the junction contained 9 bases not matched to a gene. This CDR3 has 14 residues. Germline V gene data show CDR1 as MNHEY and CDR2 as SVGEGT. This CDR3 reads CATRPGGTNQPQHF. In DNA form, the CDR3 reads TGTGCCACCCGGCCAGGGGGCACTAATCAGCCCCAGCATTTT.

V and J are TRBV6-1 and TRBJ1-6, with D tentatively TRBD1 (5 bases). V was pared by 6 bases and J by 7 bases, with 16 bases between. Per germline, CDR1 MNHNS and CDR2 SASEGT. The CDR3 is 15 residues long. For the CDR3, the DNA is TGTGCCAGCAGCCGATCGGGACTCGGCAATTCACCCCTCCACTTT. It is translated as CASSRSGLGNSPLHF.

There are many counts of this clonotype. The rearrangement uses TRBV27 and TRBJ2-5; no firm D call. The CDR3 extends over 13 amino acids. CDR1 is MNHEY, CDR2 SMNVEV, per germline (reference sequence). V was pared by 4 bases and J by 2 bases, with 8 bases between. This CDR3 is CASSSRPQETQYF. The CDR3 coding sequence is TGTGCCAGCAGTTCCCGACCTCAAGAGACCCAGTACTTC.

The rearrangement joins TRBV28 to TRBJ2-1, with 7 bases matching TRBD1. The CDR3 contains 18 residues. The junction had 14 bases not matched to a gene; V was cut back by 6 bases and J by 0 bases. Germline values: CDR1 MDHEN, CDR2 SYDVKM. The chain's CDR3 is CASRTLDRRISSYNEQFF. DNA for the CDR3: TGTGCCAGCAGGACCCTGGACAGGCGCATTAGCTCCTACAATGAGCAGTTCTTC. Using reference TRBV28 and TRBJ2-1 for the parts outside the CDR3, the full variable domain is DVKVTQSSRYLVKRTGEKVFLECVQDMDHENMFWYRQDPGLGLRLIYFSYDVKMKEKGDIPEGYSVSREKKERFSLILESASTNQTSMYLCASRTLDRRISSYNEQFFGPGTRLTVL.

Note on this clonotype: Given a much more abundant clone one base away, this may be a read error. The chain uses TRBV29-1 and TRBJ2-7; D possibly corresponds to TRBD2 (5 bases). The V end lost 7 bases, the J end lost 3 bases, and 7 bases lay between the germline ends. CDR1 and CDR2 from the germline V gene are SQVTM and ANQGSEA. The CDR3 covers 10 residues. The CDR3 DNA follows: TGCAGCGCACGGGGCTACGAGCAGTACTTC. Translating gives CSARGYEQYF.

The chain employs TRBV20-1 and TRBJ2-3, with 12 bases that match TRBD2. The V gene end was trimmed by 3 bases and the J gene end by 5 bases; junction bases not matched to a gene: 12. Germline CDR1 and CDR2: DFQATT and SNEGSKA (reference sequence). The CDR3 is 17 amino acids. The DNA of the CDR3 is TGCAGTGCTAGCTCCGGGACTAGCGGGTTAGGGGGAGATACGCAGTATTTT. This sequence encodes CSASSGTSGLGGDTQYF.

The chain employs TRBV9 and TRBJ2-3; no definite D call. V was trimmed by 0 bases and J by 6 bases, leaving 11 bases between them. The length of the CDR3 is 14 residues. Germline V gene data show CDR1 as SGDLS and CDR2 as YYNGEE. The CDR3 spells CASSVVQGFDTQYF. The CDR3 DNA follows: TGTGCCAGCAGCGTAGTACAAGGGTTCGATACGCAGTATTTT.

In this sample, this clonotype turned up many times. CDR3 loop: CASSLGTDRSNQPQHF. The CDR3, as DNA: TGTGCCAGCAGCTTAGGGACAGATCGAAGCAATCAGCCCCAGCATTTT. This sequence joins TRBV7-6 and TRBJ1-5, with D possibly matching TRBD1 (6 bases). The CDR3 runs to 16 residues. From germline, CDR1 is SGHVS and CDR2 FNYEAQ. The germline V and J ends were trimmed by 1 base and 1 base, with 11 bases remaining between them.

A few counts support this clonotype. V and J are TRBV5-1 and TRBJ2-7, with D perhaps TRBD1 or TRBD2 (7 bases each). Looked up from germline, CDR1 is SGHRS and CDR2 is YFSETQ. There are 14 residues in the CDR3. V gave up 0 bases and J gave up 5 bases, with 12 bases separating them. In nucleotides, the CDR3 is TGCGCCAGCAGCTTGGTCAGGGGGGGAAACGAGCAGTACTTC. Translated: CASSLVRGGNEQYF.

This clonotype showed up many times. V and J are TRBV30 and TRBJ1-2; D remains ambiguous. This CDR3 contains 13 residues. With 0 bases removed from V and 6 bases from J, the gap between germline ends came to 11 bases. Germline V gives CDR1 GTSNPN, CDR2 SVGIG (reference sequence). CDR3 region: CAWSVGPHHGYTF. CDR3 DNA: TGTGCCTGGAGTGTAGGACCACACCATGGCTACACCTTC.

This clonotype was recorded at least ten times. The V call is TRBV24-1, the J call TRBJ1-3; a possible D gene is TRBD1 (5 bases). Trimming stripped 6 bases from V and 4 bases from J, with 9 bases between. CDR3 length: 13 residues. Per germline, CDR1 KGHDR and CDR2 SFDVKD. DNA of the CDR3: TGTGCCACCAGTCCCGACAGCGGAAACACCATATATTTT. It yields the protein CATSPDSGNTIYF.

This chain uses TRBV6-2 or TRBV6-3 with TRBJ1-1; weak D call: TRBD1 (6 bases). The CDR3 covers 15 residues. The ends were cut back, 6 bases at V and 6 bases at J, with 20 bases in the middle. Germline V gene lookup returns CDR1 MNHEY and CDR2 SVGEGT. The CDR3 nucleotides are TGTGCCAGCAGATCACAGGGTTACGCCCTCCCTGAAGCTTTCTTT. Amino acid sequence: CASRSQGYALPEAFF.

The chain employs TRBV9 and TRBJ2-1; 12 nucleotides agree with TRBD1. Germline V gene data show CDR1 as SGDLS and CDR2 as YYNGEE. The CDR3 loop spans 15 amino acids. Trimming took 3 bases from V and 9 from J; bases not matched to a gene: 7. This CDR3 reads CASSAPGTGGSEQFF. DNA of the CDR3: TGTGCCAGCAGCGCCCCCGGGACAGGGGGCAGTGAGCAGTTCTTC.

The J gene is TRBJ2-2, the V gene TRBV10-3; 9 positions match TRBD1. CDR3 length: 14 amino acids. V dropped 6 bases and J dropped 5; count of bases not matched to a gene: 4. Germline V gives CDR1 ENHRY, CDR2 SYGVKD. The CDR3, as DNA: TGTGCCATCAGCGTTGGACAGGGGACCGGGGAGCTGTTTTTT. Encoded protein: CAISVGQGTGELFF.

This clonotype was found many times. The CDR3: CASSLATADTQYF. The CDR3 DNA reads as TGTGCCAGCAGCTTGGCAACGGCAGATACGCAGTATTTT. The chain carries TRBV5-4 and TRBJ2-3; D is undetermined. This CDR3 region has 13 residues. Germline CDR1 and CDR2: SGHNT and YYREEE (reference sequence). V was pared by 0 bases and J by 4 bases, with 6 bases between.

This clonotype was found many times. The chain uses TRBV11-2 and TRBJ2-1; no firm D call. The CDR3 is made up of 16 amino acids. CDR1 is SGHAT and CDR2 is FQNNGV in the germline V gene. V lost 5 bases, J lost 8 bases, and 22 bases lay in between. DNA for the CDR3: TGTGCCAGCAGCACCAGGATACATAGCTTTGGGGATGAGCAGTTCTTC. Translated, it gives CASSTRIHSFGDEQFF.

This chain uses TRBV7-8 with TRBJ1-5; D gene uncertain. The germline V gene has CDR1 SGHVS and CDR2 FQNEAQ. The CDR3 has 14 amino acids. V lost 2 bases to trimming and J lost 2 bases, with 7 bases between them. CDR3 nucleotides: TGTGCCAGCAGCTTAAAGAGGCGCAATCAGCCCCAGCATTTT. It translates to CASSLKRRNQPQHF.

The chain recombines TRBV5-1 with TRBJ2-1; no firm D call. There are 12 residues in the CDR3. Germline V gene sequence: CDR1 SGHRS, CDR2 YFSETQ. V lost 0 bases and J lost 8, with 6 bases in between. The CDR3: CASSLDRDEQFF. The DNA for the CDR3 is TGCGCCAGCAGCTTGGATCGGGATGAGCAGTTCTTC.

Many counts were recorded for this clonotype. J is TRBJ2-2 and V is TRBV18; TRBD1 might be the D (5 bases). The CDR3 is 15 residues long. The V and J ends lost 4 bases and 0 bases respectively, with 9 bases between them. The germline V gene has CDR1 KGHSH and CDR2 LQKENI. CDR3 residues: CASSRQGSNTGELFF. DNA for the CDR3: TGTGCCAGCTCACGGCAGGGATCGAACACCGGGGAGCTGTTTTTT.